This T cell receptor (beta chain) was sequenced in a study of T cell clonotyping in hematopoietic cell transplantation. Study-level findings and limits: No sorting was done, leaving CD4 and CD8 contributions mixed.

As concerns this clone: No antigen is known for it.

TCRdb keeps only in-frame clones here, not all; method: immunoSEQ multiplex PCR. The table lists around 15,000 clones, more than 75% of them singletons. The CDR3 runs 15 residues. Per germline, CDR1 SQVTM and CDR2 ANQGSEA. V dropped 4 bases and J dropped 10 bases, with 22 bases sitting between them. The sequence was collected from a male patient aged 60-69 years who had an allogeneic stem cell transplant from a related donor, so the T cells may come from the graft donor. Some clones in this sample may be carry-over from other donors' samples. The source was PBMCs, collected 100 days after allogeneic stem cell transplant. V is TRBV29-1 and J is TRBJ1-4; D unresolved. Here the CDR3 DNA reads TGCAGCGTTGTCTTGGCGGGGAATAGAGCGGGAAAACTGTTTTTT. This codes for CSVVLAGNRAGKLFF.